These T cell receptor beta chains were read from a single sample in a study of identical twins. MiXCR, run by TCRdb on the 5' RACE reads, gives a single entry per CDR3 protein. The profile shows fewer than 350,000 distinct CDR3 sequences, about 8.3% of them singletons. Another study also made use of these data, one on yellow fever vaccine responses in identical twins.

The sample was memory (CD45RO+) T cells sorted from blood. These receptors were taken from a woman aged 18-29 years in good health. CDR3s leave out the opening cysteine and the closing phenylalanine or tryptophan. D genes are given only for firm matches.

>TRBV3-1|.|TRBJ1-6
ASSLGGDSPLH
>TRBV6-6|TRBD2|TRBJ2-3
ASKLAVTDTQY
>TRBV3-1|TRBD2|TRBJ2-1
ASSKLAGEGAEQF
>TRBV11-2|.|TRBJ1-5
ASSLGVSQPQH
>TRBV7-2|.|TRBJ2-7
ASSVAGRDSEQY
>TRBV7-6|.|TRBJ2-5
ASSPGTYQETQY
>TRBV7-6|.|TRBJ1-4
ASSFAYRTEKLF
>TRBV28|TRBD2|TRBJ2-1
ASSPPGLAGGRNEQF
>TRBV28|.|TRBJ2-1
ASRLLGAGYNEQF
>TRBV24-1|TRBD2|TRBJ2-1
ATSAASGTPSYNEQF
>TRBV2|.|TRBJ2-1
ASTESRGNEQF
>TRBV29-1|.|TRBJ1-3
SVEINSGNTIY
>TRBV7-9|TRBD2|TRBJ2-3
ASSLAGGRRSTDTQY
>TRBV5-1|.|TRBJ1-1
ASSFSWVVNTEAF
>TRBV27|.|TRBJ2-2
ASSLYRAFGGELF